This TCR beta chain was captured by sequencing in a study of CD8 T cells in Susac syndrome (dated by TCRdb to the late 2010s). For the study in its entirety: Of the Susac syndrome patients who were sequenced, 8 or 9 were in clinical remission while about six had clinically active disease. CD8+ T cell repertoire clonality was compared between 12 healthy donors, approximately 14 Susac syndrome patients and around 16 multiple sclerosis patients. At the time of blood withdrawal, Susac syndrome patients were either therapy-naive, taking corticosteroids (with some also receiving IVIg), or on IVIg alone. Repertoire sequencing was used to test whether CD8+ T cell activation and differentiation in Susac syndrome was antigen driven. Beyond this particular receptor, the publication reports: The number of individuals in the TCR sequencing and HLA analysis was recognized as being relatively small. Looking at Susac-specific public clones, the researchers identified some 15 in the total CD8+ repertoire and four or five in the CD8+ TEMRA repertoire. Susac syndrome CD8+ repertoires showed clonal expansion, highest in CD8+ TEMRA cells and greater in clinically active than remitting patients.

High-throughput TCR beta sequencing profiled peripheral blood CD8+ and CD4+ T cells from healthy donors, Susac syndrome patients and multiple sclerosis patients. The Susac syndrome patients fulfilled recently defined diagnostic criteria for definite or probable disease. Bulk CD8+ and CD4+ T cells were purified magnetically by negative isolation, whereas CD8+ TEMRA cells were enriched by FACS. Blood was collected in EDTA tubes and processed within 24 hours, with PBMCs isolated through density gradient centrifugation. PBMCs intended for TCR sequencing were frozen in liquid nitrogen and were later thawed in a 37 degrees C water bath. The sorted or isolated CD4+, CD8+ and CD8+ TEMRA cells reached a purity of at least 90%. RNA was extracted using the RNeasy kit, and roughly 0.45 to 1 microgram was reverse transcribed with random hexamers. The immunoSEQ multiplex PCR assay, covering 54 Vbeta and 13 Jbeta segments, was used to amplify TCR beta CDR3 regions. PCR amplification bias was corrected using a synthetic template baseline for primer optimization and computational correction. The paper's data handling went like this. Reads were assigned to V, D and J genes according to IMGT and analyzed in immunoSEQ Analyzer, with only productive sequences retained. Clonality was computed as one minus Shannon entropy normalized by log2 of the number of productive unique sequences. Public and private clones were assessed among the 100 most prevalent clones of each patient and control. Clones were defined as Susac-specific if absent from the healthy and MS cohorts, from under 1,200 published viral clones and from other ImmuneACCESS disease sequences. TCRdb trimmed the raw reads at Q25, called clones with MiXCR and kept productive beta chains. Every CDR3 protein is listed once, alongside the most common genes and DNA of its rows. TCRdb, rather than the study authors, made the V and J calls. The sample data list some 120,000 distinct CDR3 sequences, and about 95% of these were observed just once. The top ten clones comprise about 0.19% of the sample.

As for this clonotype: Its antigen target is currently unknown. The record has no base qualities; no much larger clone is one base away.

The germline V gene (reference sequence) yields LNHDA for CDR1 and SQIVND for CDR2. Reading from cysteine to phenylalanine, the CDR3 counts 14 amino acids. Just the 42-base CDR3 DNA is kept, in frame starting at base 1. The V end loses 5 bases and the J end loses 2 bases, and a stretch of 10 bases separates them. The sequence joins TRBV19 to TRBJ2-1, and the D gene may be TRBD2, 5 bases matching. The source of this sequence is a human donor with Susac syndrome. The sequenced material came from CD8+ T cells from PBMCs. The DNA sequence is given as TGTGCCAGTAGTGTCGGACTCCCCTACAATGAGCAGTTCTTC. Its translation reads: CASSVGLPYNEQFF. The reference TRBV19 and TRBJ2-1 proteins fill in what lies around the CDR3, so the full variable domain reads DGGITQSPKYLFRKEGQNVTLSCEQNLNHDAMYWYRQDPGQGLRLIYYSQIVNDFQKGDIAEGYSVSREKKESFPLTVTSAQKNPTAFYLCASSVGLPYNEQFFGPGTRLTVL.